This T cell receptor (beta chain) was profiled in a study of T cell responses to AZD1222 COVID-19 vaccine. Overall study results and limits: Reportedly, close to half of spike-specific TCRs are directed against unmutated variant regions. Donors, mostly white British, included more females; clonal diversity was possibly underestimated. Spike-specific TCR depth and breadth grew after two AZD1222 doses. Baseline antibody screening turned up just six or seven seropositive AZD1222 recipients.

Measured with immunoSEQ multiplex PCR; TCRdb has only the in-frame clones, and not every one. Here the sample spans about 77,000 clones, under 95% being singletons. About this clone itself: Antigen unknown.

Germline V gene lookup returns CDR1 SQVTM and CDR2 ANQGSEA. V dropped 8 bases and J dropped 9; count of bases not matched to a gene: 13. This CDR3 has 14 amino acids. The TCR was taken from an adult who received the AZD1222 COVID-19 vaccine. The chain employs TRBV29-1 and TRBJ2-1, with TRBD2 identical over 10 bases. This specimen consisted of peripheral blood, obtained 28 days after the second AZD1222 dose. CDR3 DNA: TGCAGCTTTTCGGCGGGACTAGCGATTTTTGAGCAGTTCTTC. Translating gives CSFSAGLAIFEQFF.